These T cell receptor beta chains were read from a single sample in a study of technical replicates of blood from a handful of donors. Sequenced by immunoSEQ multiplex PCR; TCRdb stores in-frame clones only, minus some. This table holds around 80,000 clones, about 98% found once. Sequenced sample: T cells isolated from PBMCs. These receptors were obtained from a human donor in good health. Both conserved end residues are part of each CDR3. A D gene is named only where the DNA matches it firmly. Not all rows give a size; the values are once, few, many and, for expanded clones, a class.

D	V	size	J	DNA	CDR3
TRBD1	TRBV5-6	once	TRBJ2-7	TGTGCCAGCAGCTTGGGGGACAGTCGGTGGGATACCTACGAGCAGTACTTC	CASSLGDSRWDTYEQYF
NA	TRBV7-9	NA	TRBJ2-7	TGTGCCAGCAGGTCAGGGAAGGGCTACGAGCAGTACTTC	CASRSGKGYEQYF
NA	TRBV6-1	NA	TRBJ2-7	TGTGCCACCGCCGGGACTCCTTTTTACGAGCAGTACTTC	CATAGTPFYEQYF
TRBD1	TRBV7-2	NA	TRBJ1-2	TGTGCCAGCAGTATTCCCGGGACAGGCGGAGGGTCCACCTTC	CASSIPGTGGGSTF
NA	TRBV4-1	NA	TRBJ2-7	TGCGCCAGCAGCCAAGATTCGGCAGGGATGGACGAGCAGTACTTC	CASSQDSAGMDEQYF
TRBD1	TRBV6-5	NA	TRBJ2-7	TGTGCCAGCAGACCGAACAGGGGTTGGACCTACGAGCAGTACTTC	CASRPNRGWTYEQYF
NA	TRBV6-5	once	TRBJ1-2	TGTGCCAGCCACGGGAATAACTATGGCTACACCTTC	CASHGNNYGYTF
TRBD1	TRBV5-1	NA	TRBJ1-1	TGCGCCAGCAGCCGACAGGGGGCTGAGATGAACACTGAAGCTTTCTTT	CASSRQGAEMNTEAFF
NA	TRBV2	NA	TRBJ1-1	TGTGCCAGCAAATTAAGCCCTACAGGGAAAGGAACTGAAGCTTTCTTT	CASKLSPTGKGTEAFF
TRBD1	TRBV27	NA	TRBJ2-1	TGTGCCAGCAGTTTGACAGGGGAATACAATGAGCAGTTCTTC	CASSLTGEYNEQFF
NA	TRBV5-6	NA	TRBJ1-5	TGTGCCAGCAGCGCCCGACAGGCAAATCAGCCCCAGCATTTT	CASSARQANQPQHF
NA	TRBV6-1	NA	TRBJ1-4	TGTGCCAGCGCGGGTCTGTCAAATGAAAAACTGTTTTTT	CASAGLSNEKLFF
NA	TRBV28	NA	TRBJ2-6	TGTGCCAGCAGTTGGGGGGCTGGGGCCAACGTCCTGACTTTC	CASSWGAGANVLTF
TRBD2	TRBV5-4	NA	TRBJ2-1	TGTGCCAGCAGCTTGATGGCTTTAGCGGGGGGTGAGCAGTTCTTC	CASSLMALAGGEQFF
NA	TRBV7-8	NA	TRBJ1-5	TGTGCCAGCAGCTTATCTGAGCTCAATCAGCCCCAGCATTTT	CASSLSELNQPQHF
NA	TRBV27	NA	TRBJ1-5	TGTGCCAGCAGTTTCGGGTTTAATCAGCCCCAGCATTTT	CASSFGFNQPQHF
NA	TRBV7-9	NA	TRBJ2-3	TGTGCCAGCAGCCGCGGTTTAGCTTCAGATACGCAGTATTTT	CASSRGLASDTQYF
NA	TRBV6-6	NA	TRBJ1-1	TGTGCCAGCAGTTACCCGCCCGGGGTTTGGACTGAAGCTTTCTTT	CASSYPPGVWTEAFF
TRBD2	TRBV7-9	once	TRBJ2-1	TGTGCCAGCAGGGATCCGGGACTAGCGGGTTCGAGCTCCTACAATGAGCAGTTCTTC	CASRDPGLAGSSSYNEQFF
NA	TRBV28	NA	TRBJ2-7	TGTGCCAGCAGTTTAGAGTCAGGCGTCTCCTACGAGCAGTACTTC	CASSLESGVSYEQYF
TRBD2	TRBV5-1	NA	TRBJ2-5	TGCGCCAGCAGCTTGGAGGCGGGGGGGCCTCTAGAGACCCAGTACTTC	CASSLEAGGPLETQYF
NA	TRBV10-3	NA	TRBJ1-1	TGTGCCATCAGTGGAGGGAATGAAGCTTTCTTT	CAISGGNEAFF
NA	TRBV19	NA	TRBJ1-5	TGTGCCAGTGGACAGTACAATAGCAATCAGCCCCAGCATTTT	CASGQYNSNQPQHF
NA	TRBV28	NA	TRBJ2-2	TGTGCCAGCAGCAAATACCTCAGCACCGGGGAGCTGTTTTTT	CASSKYLSTGELFF
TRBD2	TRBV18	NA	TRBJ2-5	TGTGCCAGCTCACCCCGTGGCGGGAGAGGAGAGACCCAGTACTTC	CASSPRGGRGETQYF
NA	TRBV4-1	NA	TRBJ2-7	TGCGCCAGCAGCCCAGAAGCTGCTTATGTGGACGAGCAGTACTTC	CASSPEAAYVDEQYF
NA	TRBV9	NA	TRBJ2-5	TGTGCCAGCAGCGGGAGCGTAGGGGGGGCGGGAGAGACCCAGTACTTC	CASSGSVGGAGETQYF
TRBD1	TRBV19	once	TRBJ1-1	TGTGCCAGTAGTGTCCCACACAGGGGAGGCACTGAAGCTTTCTTT	CASSVPHRGGTEAFF
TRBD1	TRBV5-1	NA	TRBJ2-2	TGCGCCAGCAGACAGGGGGCTACCGGGGAGCTGTTTTTT	CASRQGATGELFF